These 9 T cell receptor beta chains were sequenced from one sample in a study of glioma-infiltrating T cells after dendritic cell vaccination. Clones were sequenced by immunoSEQ multiplex PCR, and TCRdb holds only the in-frame ones, with some missing. The data show under 35,000 clones, approximately 90% seen once. The material sequenced was blood, taken before dendritic cell vaccination. These receptor sequences come from a human donor with glioblastoma.

This clone was recorded only once. The J gene is TRBJ1-4, the V gene TRBV19; possibly TRBD1 for D (5 bases). Germline V gene sequence: CDR1 LNHDA, CDR2 SQIVND (reference sequence). The length of the CDR3 is 14 residues. The V gene lost 3 bases and the J gene lost 4 bases, with 9 bases spanning the gap. CDR3 protein: CASSMKRGNEKLFF. The CDR3 DNA reads TGTGCCAGTAGTATGAAAAGGGGTAATGAAAAACTGTTTTTT.

This clone was observed a single time. The chain recombines TRBV5-1 with TRBJ2-5; 8 nucleotides align to TRBD2. This CDR3 spans 15 amino acids. V lost 3 bases, J lost 5 bases, and 9 bases stayed unmatched. Germline CDR1 and CDR2: SGHRS and YFSETQ. CDR3 region: CASSSMGLGGETQYF. For the CDR3, the DNA is TGCGCCAGCAGCTCAATGGGACTAGGTGGGGAGACCCAGTACTTC.

The rearrangement links TRBV11-3 to TRBJ2-7; D ambiguous. CDR1 is SGHNT and CDR2 is YENEEA in the germline V gene. Trimming pared 5 bases from V and 3 bases from J, leaving 11 bases between. The length of the CDR3 is 13 residues. In DNA form, the CDR3 reads TGTGCCAGCAGCCGCGGTCAGATCTACGAGCAGTACTTC. Amino acids: CASSRGQIYEQYF.

V and J are TRBV30 and TRBJ1-5; maybe TRBD1 (6 bases). The V end lost 8 bases, the J end lost 0 bases, and 26 bases lay between the germline ends. Germline loops: CDR1 GTSNPN, CDR2 SVGIG (reference sequence). The CDR3 consists of 18 residues. CDR3 sequence: CAAQWGLEPQYSNQPQHF. CDR3 nucleotide sequence: TGTGCCGCCCAATGGGGGCTTGAGCCCCAGTATAGCAATCAGCCCCAGCATTTT.

The CDR3 here is CASTLDWKTQYF. The CDR3 bases are TGTGCCAGCACCCTAGACTGGAAGACCCAGTACTTC. The rearrangement links TRBV6-5 to TRBJ2-5; D uncertain. V was shortened by 7 bases and J by 6 bases, with 12 bases between the two germline ends. Per germline, CDR1 MNHEY and CDR2 SVGAGI. The CDR3 totals 12 residues.

The chain combines TRBV5-6 with TRBJ1-5; possible D gene TRBD1, 5 bases. Germline V gives CDR1 SGHDT, CDR2 YYEEEE. Trimming took 1 base from V and 4 from J, leaving 18 bases between them. The CDR3 runs to 17 residues. The CDR3 DNA sequence: TGTGCCAGCAGCTTGTTTCGGTCGCGGGGGAAGAATCAGCCCCAGCATTTT. Translated: CASSLFRSRGKNQPQHF.

The V gene is TRBV4-1, the J gene TRBJ1-4, with 9 nucleotides matching TRBD1. Trimming removed 1 base from V and 10 bases from J; junction bases left unmatched: 7. Germline lookup yields CDR1 MGHRA and CDR2 YSYEKL. The CDR3 runs to 15 residues. In DNA, the CDR3 is TGCGCCAGCAGCCAAGGGGGACAGGGCCTTGGAAAACTGTTTTTT. This codes for CASSQGGQGLGKLFF.

The gene calls are TRBV27 and TRBJ2-7, with TRBD2 as a possible D gene (6 bases). Germline values: CDR1 MNHEY, CDR2 SMNVEV (reference sequence). The CDR3 runs to 15 residues. With 4 bases removed from V and 2 bases from J, the gap between germline ends came to 15 bases. In nucleotides, the CDR3 is TGTGCCAGCAGTTCCCCTGGGAGGTGGACCTACGAGCAGTACTTC. Its protein product is CASSSPGRWTYEQYF.

The chain recombines TRBV29-1 with TRBJ2-7, with 7 bases matching TRBD1. CDR1 SQVTM and CDR2 ANQGSEA come from the germline V gene. The CDR3 runs 14 residues. Trimming cost V 4 bases and J 6 bases; bases outside gene matches: 12. The CDR3 DNA reads as TGCAGCGTTGTTTTGGCCGACAGGGTGCTCGAGCAGTACTTC. Protein sequence: CSVVLADRVLEQYF.